A selection of T cell receptor beta chains follows, all from one sample in a study of cytomegalovirus exposure and HLA in healthy donors. Here immunoSEQ multiplex PCR was the method, and the copy in TCRdb shows in-frame clones only, minus some. Altogether about 180,000 clones are present, roughly three quarters being singletons, with the ten largest covering less than 2.5%. The sequenced sample was PBMCs. Receptor source: a woman aged 25-40 years in good health and CMV-seropositive. Each CDR3 is given without its conserved first and last residue.

j_call: TRBJ1-2; v_call: TRBV27; cdr3_aa: ASSTLQGQWYGYT
j_call: TRBJ2-2; v_call: TRBV7-2; cdr3_aa: ASSLATASTGELF
j_call: TRBJ1-3; v_call: TRBV5-1; cdr3_aa: ASSLAPQGRLSGNTIY
j_call: TRBJ1-3; v_call: TRBV5-1; cdr3_aa: ASSLGQGFGNTIY
j_call: TRBJ2-7; v_call: TRBV28; cdr3_aa: ASSLGSLGYEQY
j_call: TRBJ1-4; v_call: TRBV7-9; cdr3_aa: ASSSRATNEKLF
j_call: TRBJ2-1; v_call: TRBV5-1; cdr3_aa: ASSPEGLAGSDEQF
j_call: TRBJ2-2; v_call: TRBV10-3; cdr3_aa: AIRPWAGRTGELF
j_call: TRBJ2-1; v_call: TRBV27; cdr3_aa: ASSLFGTSGAKLYNEQF
j_call: TRBJ2-2; v_call: TRBV7-2; cdr3_aa: ASSLFSGGAVGELF
j_call: TRBJ2-1; v_call: TRBV4-2; cdr3_aa: ASSQGLAGGGYEQF
j_call: TRBJ1-2; v_call: TRBV29-1; cdr3_aa: SVQVNYGYT
j_call: TRBJ2-7; v_call: TRBV7-2; cdr3_aa: ASSLGQGRYEQY
j_call: TRBJ1-4; v_call: TRBV7-2; cdr3_aa: ASSPTRVLNGLF
j_call: TRBJ1-4; v_call: TRBV7-8; cdr3_aa: ASRDRPLRRPEKLF
j_call: TRBJ2-1; v_call: TRBV27; cdr3_aa: ASISVSRAGSYNEQF
j_call: TRBJ1-6; v_call: TRBV28; cdr3_aa: ASSRLGGKDSPLH
j_call: TRBJ1-6; v_call: TRBV7-2; cdr3_aa: ACSLLAGGNSPLH
j_call: TRBJ1-5; v_call: TRBV29-1; cdr3_aa: SVMTEDSNQPQH
j_call: TRBJ1-2; v_call: TRBV2; cdr3_aa: ASLHRALLDYGYT
j_call: TRBJ1-5; v_call: TRBV5-6; cdr3_aa: ASSYRDSYQPQH
j_call: TRBJ2-7; v_call: TRBV25-1; cdr3_aa: ASSASAPTGGYEQY
j_call: TRBJ2-5; v_call: TRBV4-3; cdr3_aa: ASSQGPGETQY
j_call: TRBJ2-5; v_call: TRBV5-6; cdr3_aa: ASSLVQGVFGETQY
j_call: TRBJ1-1; v_call: TRBV4-2; cdr3_aa: ASSQEGRQEAF
j_call: TRBJ2-5; v_call: TRBV15; cdr3_aa: ATRPRETQY
j_call: TRBJ2-7; v_call: TRBV11-3; cdr3_aa: ASSSKRAYEQY
j_call: TRBJ2-1; v_call: TRBV15; cdr3_aa: ATSRGTSGRYNEQF
j_call: TRBJ2-4; v_call: TRBV11-2; cdr3_aa: ASSLVPWGGAGAKNIQY
j_call: TRBJ1-5; v_call: TRBV2; cdr3_aa: ASSEAPRGGNQPQH
j_call: TRBJ1-1; v_call: TRBV11-2; cdr3_aa: ASSLSLSVEAF
j_call: TRBJ2-5; v_call: TRBV7-2; cdr3_aa: ASSLVGDRGKTQY
j_call: TRBJ1-6; v_call: TRBV11-2; cdr3_aa: ASSLEGGLGSPLH
j_call: TRBJ2-3; v_call: TRBV29-1; cdr3_aa: SVTGLGRTDTQY
j_call: TRBJ2-2; v_call: TRBV19; cdr3_aa: ASSIRATGGTGELF
j_call: TRBJ2-7; v_call: TRBV6-6; cdr3_aa: ASSDGQTYEQY
j_call: TRBJ2-5; v_call: TRBV13; cdr3_aa: ASSPERGGRETQY